This T cell receptor (beta chain) came from a study of blood T cell repertoires in COVID-19. On the study more broadly: The origin of the acute and convalescent COVID-19 samples was the United States, Italy and Spain. PBMCs, B-cell-depleted T cells, or T cells provided the cDNA or gDNA that made up the material.

V was clipped by 2 bases and J by 5 bases; unmatched bases: 13. CDR3 size: 17 residues. From germline, CDR1 is SGHRS and CDR2 YFSETQ. Source study methods: From reference gene primer amplification, estimates of nucleated cell counts were derived. The assay was immunoSEQ multiplex PCR, and TCRdb's table has in-frame clones only and misses some. The DNA gave D and trimming, while V, J and clone size come from that table. The profile shows around 25,000 clones, around 87% of them singletons. The chain recombines TRBV5-1 with TRBJ2-5; 9 bases line up with TRBD2. The TCR originated in a human donor with active COVID-19. The donor label of this sample is uncertain. Sequencing input: peripheral blood. Written as DNA, the CDR3 is TGCGCCAGCAGCTTCGGTCTGGGACTAGCATCTTCGGAGACCCAGTACTTC. Protein: CASSFGLGLASSETQYF.